Included here is one T cell receptor beta chain sequence, with context. The antigen it recognizes is unknown. Base qualities are not at hand, and no much larger clone is one base apart. This record comes from a study of cytomegalovirus exposure and HLA in healthy donors (dated by TCRdb to 2017 to 2019). Describing the broader study: In an earlier analysis of 587 of the donors, 276 Gb of sequence data and 100 million or so unique TCR beta sequences from some 170 million T cells were reported. Approximately 300 gigabases of sequencing data and around 80 million unique TCR sequences made up an early release that covered several hundred HLA-typed donors. Of the 300 to 400 genotyped donors, approximately 83% fell in the genetic ancestry cluster associated with self-reported Caucasian donors. The study aimed to test whether cataloging public T cell receptors could reveal signatures of past pathogen exposure. The study profiled the T cell repertoires of under 850 subjects by immunosequencing and related them to cytomegalovirus serostatus. Along with the approximately 600-subject first cohort, a separate validation cohort of over a hundred different subjects was used. The study combined high-throughput TCR immunosequencing, statistical association of individual TCRs with disease status, and machine learning to predict cytomegalovirus infection status. To study patterns of TCR occurrence, a later analysis re-analyzed previously published TCR beta repertoires from 666 donors and added high-resolution HLA genotyping. Rather than drawing on any new phenotypic data, the later analysis identified candidate immune exposures from TCR beta sequences and the way those sequences occurred across donors. An earlier analysis of a few hundred of the donors applied high-throughput TCR beta sequencing to assess whether each TCR beta V gene segment acted as functional or pseudogenic. Donor age, sex, ethnicity and CMV serostatus were compiled together with the repertoire data. A later genetic analysis took genome-wide SNP genotypes for about 65% of the roughly 670 donors and used that subset as a discovery cohort. Every discovery cohort repertoire had been produced on one sequencing platform. HLA typing included class I and class II loci at four-digit resolution. Typing coverage varied by locus: roughly 629-630 donors for A, B, C, DRB1 and DQB1; more than 500 for DQA1; over 600 for DPA1; fewer than 480 for DPB1. Because of strong linkage in the cohort, roughly five DR-DQ haplotypes were treated as single units for association and clustering. Among 398 genotyped donors of the cohort, an average of roughly 240,000 unique TCR beta nucleotide sequences were sequenced per donor, around 20% of them non-productive.

The library relied on the immunoSEQ multiplex PCR assay. A mixture of 60 forward primers for TCR Vbeta segments and 13 reverse primers for TCR Jbeta segments was used in the multiplex PCR. Amplification of the CDR3 region of rearranged TCR beta genes was performed with a multiplex PCR assay on genomic DNA. Amplified TCR beta libraries were sequenced as 87-base-pair reads on the Illumina HiSeq System. Per the authors' processing: A later analysis counted about 80 million unique TCR beta chains across the roughly 700 repertoires, and some 12 million of these chains were shared by at least two donors. A nearest-neighbor algorithm error-corrected the raw reads and collapsed the reads into unique sequences, merging closely related sequences to remove PCR and sequencing errors. To assign V, D and J gene segments, CDR3 sequences were aligned to IMGT reference sequences. For a sequence to be retained, a match of at least six nucleotides was required to both a V gene segment and a J gene segment. Rearrangements were classified as productive when the CDR3 lacked stop codons and remained in frame with V and J, and all other rearrangements were classified as non-productive. CDR3 was defined by IMGT convention, running from the second conserved V-encoded cysteine to the conserved J-encoded phenylalanine. In an earlier analysis of around 640 of the donors, sequences lacking an unambiguous match to a single V gene segment were excluded. An earlier analysis of fewer than 750 of the donors called V segments functional above 56.7% productive rearrangements and segregating when the between-donor standard deviation exceeded 5%. A statistical classification framework was built to diagnose cytomegalovirus status from the catalog of TCR beta chain sequences. V and J gene assignment, in a later analysis, came from comparing TCR nucleotide sequences with IMGT/GENE-DB human TR gene sequences. The TCRdist pipeline was used in a later analysis to assign CDR3 sequences and most-parsimonious VDJ recombination scenarios. A later analysis defined each TCR beta chain by its CDR3 amino acid sequence plus V-gene family, and excluded reads lacking a unique V-gene family. In a later analysis, 500 to 650 highly shared, low-generation-probability nucleotide sequences were removed to address suspected cross-contamination and a sequencing artifact. In a later analysis, a clonal expansion index was calculated for each public chain from normalized within-repertoire ranks of inferred template counts. In a later analysis, generation probabilities were computed using a VDJ recombination model fitted to out-of-frame rearrangements, and the results were checked against IGoR. A later analysis scored TCR-TCR, TCR-HLA and TCR-CMV co-occurrence with hypergeometric tests, applying a repertoire-size bias correction to TCR pairs. To estimate false discovery rates, a later analysis permuted the HLA or CMV assignments 20 times. In a later analysis, co-occurring TCRs were grouped with DBSCAN, and TCRdist sequence similarity was added when clustering was performed within HLA-allele-positive subsets. Co-occurrence clustering excluded repertoires with fewer than 30,000 or more than 120,000 public chains, plus five with anomalous nucleotide sharing. Imported from immuneACCESS, the table was reduced by TCRdb to in-frame sequences with V and J called. These copies leave out some clones; in studies compared against another copy, an unresolved V gene accounts for under half, and the cause of the remainder is not known. D and trimming were read from the DNA, whereas the V and J calls and clone size are those reported in that table. This sample gives about 150,000 clones in total; around 79% of them show up just once. Over 1.1% of the sample is held by the ten biggest clonotypes.

CDR3 length: 14 amino acids, cysteine to phenylalanine. Only the CDR3 part of the read is kept: 42 bases, read in frame from the first base. Deletion took 0 bases off V and 8 bases off J, with a span of 13 bases between the germline ends. CDR1 and CDR2 were assigned from the germline V gene (reference sequence) as MNHEY and SMNVEV. In total, approximately 690 healthy bone marrow donors made up the cohort. All cohort members were sampled while nominally healthy, although unrecorded immune exposures were likely present. The donor was CMV seronegative and belonged to the group of over 300 seronegative cohort members. A peripheral blood sample was provided by each donor, and peripheral blood mononuclear cells were used for TCR beta sequencing. The Qiagen DNeasy Blood Extraction Kit was used to extract genomic DNA from the blood cell samples. The full study reports these points: The 87-base-pair reads could not distinguish some IMGT-functional V segments, including TRBV6-2 and TRBV6-3, so those segments were excluded. Correlated functional status among segregating V segments might be attributable to linkage disequilibrium, but an unknown experimental factor could not be ruled out. Approximately 16 rarely observed V segments, including chromosome 9 orphons, were excluded from the earlier analysis of a few hundred of the donors because counts were too low. A later genetic analysis associated a missense DCLRE1C variant with V-gene and J-gene trimming of TCR beta chains, and an independent cohort replicated the association. In an earlier analysis of approximately 590 of the donors, most TCR beta V segments appeared in productive rearrangements about 87% or about 30% of the time, broadly matching IMGT annotations. In vitro tests confirmed that three of the cytomegalovirus-associated TCR beta chains recognize cytomegalovirus antigens. In a later analysis, the rate of TCR association differed among HLA loci, with DRB1 alleles having the most associated TCRs and HLA-C alleles having the fewest. In a later analysis, HLA-associated TCR beta chains showed more clonal expansion and lower generation probabilities than non-associated chains that were equally common. At a false discovery rate of 0.05, a later analysis linked roughly 17,000 TCR beta sequences to specific HLA alleles. Most TCR sequences were seen in very few donors, while some public TCRs were found in many individuals. The only immune exposure information available for the cohort was CMV serostatus. The authors suggested that the approach could potentially be extended to other disease states and immunological phenotypes. A later analysis found that most CMV-associated TCR beta chains appeared HLA-restricted, with HLA associations seemingly driven largely by CMV exposure. Cytomegalovirus status was reported to be diagnosed by the classifier with high specificity and sensitivity in both the original and validation cohorts. A further reported finding was that TCR beta sequences accurately predicted the HLA-A and HLA-B alleles for most subjects in the first cohort. The sequencing pipeline was judged likely to have produced a cluster of highly shared sequence variants as a technical artifact. A later analysis reported that several top co-occurrence clusters appeared linked to parvovirus B19, influenza, CMV and Epstein-Barr virus. Because some donors lacked HLA typing at each locus, the association tests relied only on the typed subset. The study gave a list of about 150 TCR beta chains associated with cytomegalovirus. Strong co-occurrence of HLA alleles, especially DR and DQ, made assigning TCR associations to individual alleles difficult. According to a later genetic analysis, donors in an Asian-associated ancestry cluster had fewer N-insertions in productive TCRs than the roughly 670-donor mean. This cohort had only TCR beta chains sequenced, and the lack of alpha or paired-chain data limited which features could be detected. Presence/absence analyses assumed roughly uniform sequencing depth across donors, an assumption that may not hold.

The chain is encoded by TRBV27 joined to TRBJ1-2; the D region possibly corresponds to TRBD1 (5 bases align). This TCR was sampled from a man between 18 and 35 years old in good health and CMV-seronegative. Sequencing input: PBMCs. The CDR3 here reads CASSLSVRDRGYTF. At the DNA level, the sequence is TGTGCCAGCAGTTTATCCGTCAGGGATCGAGGCTACACCTTC.